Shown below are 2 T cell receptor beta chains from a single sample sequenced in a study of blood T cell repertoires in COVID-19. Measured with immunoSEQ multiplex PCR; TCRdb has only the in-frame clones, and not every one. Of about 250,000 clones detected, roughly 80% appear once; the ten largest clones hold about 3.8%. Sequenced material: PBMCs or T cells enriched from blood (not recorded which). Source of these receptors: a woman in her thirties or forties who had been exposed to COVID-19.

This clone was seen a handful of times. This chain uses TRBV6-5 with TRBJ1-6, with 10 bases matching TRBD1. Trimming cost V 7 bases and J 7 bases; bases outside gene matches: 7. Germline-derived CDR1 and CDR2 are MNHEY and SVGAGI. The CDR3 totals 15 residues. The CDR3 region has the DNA TGTGCCAGCAATAAAGGACAGGGGGGGAATTCACCCCTCCACTTT. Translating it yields CASNKGQGGNSPLHF.

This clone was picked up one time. The CDR3 sequence is CASSLMGTFGDFTNVLTF. The CDR3 DNA follows: TGCGCCAGCAGCCTCATGGGGACGTTTGGGGACTTCACCAACGTCCTGACTTTC. The V gene is TRBV23-1, the J gene TRBJ2-6, with D tentatively TRBD2 (6 bases). TRBV23-1 carries the ORF label, with uncertain function. V shed 6 bases and J shed 8 bases, with 26 bases lying between them. The CDR3 loop spans 18 amino acids.